This T cell receptor (beta chain) was captured by sequencing in a study of CD4+ T cells in melanoma. Study-level points and caveats: CD8+ T cell, macrophage and B cell function reportedly correlated with neoantigen-specific CD4+ T cells. Reportedly, melanoma neoantigen-specific CD4+ T cells showed varied differentiation states.

The method was immunoSEQ multiplex PCR; TCRdb's version includes in-frame clones alone and lacks a portion of them. The sample yields 11,000 to 15,000 clones, roughly three quarters seen once. With regard to this clone: Its matching antigen is unknown.

Sequencing used cells from a culture (not recorded whether cultured in vitro). The sequence was obtained from a human donor with melanoma.

CDR3 in amino acids: CASSQGSASNQPQHF. Here the CDR3 DNA reads TGCGCCAGCAGCCAAGGGTCCGCCAGCAATCAGCCCCAGCATTTT. This chain links TRBV4-1 with TRBJ1-5, with D hard to call. The V gene lost 1 base and the J gene lost 1 base, with 8 bases spanning the gap. The germline gives CDR1 MGHRA, CDR2 YSYEKL. The CDR3 is made up of 15 amino acids.